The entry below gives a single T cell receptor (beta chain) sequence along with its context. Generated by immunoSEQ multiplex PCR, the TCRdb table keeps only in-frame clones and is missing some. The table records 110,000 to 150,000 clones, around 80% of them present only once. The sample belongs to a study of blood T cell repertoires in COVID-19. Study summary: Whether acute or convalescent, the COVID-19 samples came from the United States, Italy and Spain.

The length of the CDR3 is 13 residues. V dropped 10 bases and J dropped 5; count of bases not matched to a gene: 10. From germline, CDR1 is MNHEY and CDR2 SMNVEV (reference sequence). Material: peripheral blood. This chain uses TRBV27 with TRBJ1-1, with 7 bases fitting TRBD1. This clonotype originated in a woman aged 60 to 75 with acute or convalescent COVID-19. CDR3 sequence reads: CATKDRVRTEAFF. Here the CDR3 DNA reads TGTGCCACTAAAGACAGGGTAAGGACTGAAGCTTTCTTT.